The present entry profiles one T cell receptor (beta chain) with its context. This clone was counted a single time. Its antigen is unknown. Base qualities were left out, and no much larger clone turns up one base away. The donors were healthy, HIV-negative adults who had no recently reported acute infections or vaccinations. Every donor was a Caucasian adult residing in Nashville, Tennessee, USA. Magnetic negative selection was used to enrich CD4+ T cells, after which naive cells were positively selected on CD45RA and the negative fraction became the memory subset. After blood collection by leukapheresis, PBMCs were isolated using Ficoll-Histopaque density gradient centrifugation and then cryopreserved in the vapor phase of liquid nitrogen. Purity and quantity of every magnetically sorted T cell population were checked by analytical flow cytometry. From each sorted fraction, genomic DNA was isolated and quantified by UV absorbance on a Nanodrop 2000c.

Using the deep immunoSEQ assay, TCR CDR3 regions were amplified from genomic DNA by multiplex PCR. For each cell subset, the extracted genomic DNA was distributed evenly across all wells of several immunoSEQ 96-well plates, and each plate served as one replicate. For sorted subsets, 200 to 250 ng of genomic DNA, equivalent to some 30,000 T cell genomes, went into each replicate PCR. Purified libraries were measured with a Qubit 3.0 fluorometer, size-checked on a Bioanalyzer 2100, and measured again with the KAPA Library Quantification kit. Every immunoSEQ 96-well plate was sequenced on a dedicated single-read 150-cycle Illumina NextSeq 550 flow cell. On the study's bioinformatics: Because the immunoSEQ output included only junctional sequences and no quality scores, the filtering could not be the same as the filtering used for full-length reads. Sequences were annotated with PyIR, a Python wrapper for IgBLAST v1.9, using IMGT germline references to assign V/J genes and CDR3. Reads were filtered out if the reads had weak V/J assignments (E-value above 1e-6), no CDR3, stop codons, out-of-frame junctions, or ambiguous translated residues. A V3J clonotype was defined by an identical inferred V gene, J gene, and CDR3 amino acid sequence. Percentage overlap between repertoires was computed as shared unique clonotypes divided by the size of the smaller repertoire. Repertoire richness was assessed with RTK rarefaction, the Chao1 estimator, and Recon v2.1 estimates of unobserved clonotypes. Generation probabilities for all TCRbeta clonotypes obtained by the gDNA method from a handful of donors were computed using OLGA. TCRdb took this table from immuneACCESS and kept in-frame rearrangements with V and J called. Such tables lack part of the clones; where checked against another copy, unresolved V genes explain under half of the gap, and the rest is unexplained. V, J and clone size are those of that table, while D and trimming were read from the DNA. The sample yields some 1.1 million clones; 60% to 80% were counted once. The ten most abundant clones make up approximately 0.95% of the sample.

This sample stems from a study of shared clonotypes between healthy human individuals (dated by TCRdb to about 2020). General notes on the study: The cohort included a few men and a couple of women between 18 and 49 years of age. Per donor, leukapheresis produced somewhere between about 0.94 and 9.5 billion PBMCs. To increase sequencing depth and limit assay-specific biases, TCR repertoire library preparation and sequencing were carried out by different laboratories using diverse techniques. For each donor, CD4 naive and CD4 memory were each given three plates, CD8 naive was given two plates, and CD8 memory was given one plate. The study deeply sequenced blood TCR repertoires of roughly five healthy adults to estimate repertoire size and the extent of clonotype sharing between individuals. General findings and caveats noted by the study authors: Because the study included only a small number of donors, the genetic and exposure-history diversity represented was limited. Higher generation probabilities were observed for clonotypes shared by all four sorted-subset donors than for non-shared clonotypes. Pairwise subsampling indicated that sequencing depth was expected to affect the degree of clonotype sharing among donors. When a handful of donors were compared, the shared fraction of clonotypes was about 5.5% for naive CD4, over 3% for naive CD8, 2.3% for memory CD4, and approximately 0.4% for memory CD8. Sampling was limited to blood, and TCR repertoires in tissue likely differ from TCR repertoires in blood. Even with the large sequencing depth, rarefaction of the sorted-subset datasets indicated that sequencing was incomplete. Naive subsets generally had larger estimated clonotype richness than memory subsets did.

The germline V end is reduced by 7 bases and the J end by 3 bases; junction bases left unmatched: 9. From cysteine to phenylalanine, the CDR3 is 15 amino acids long. Of the read, only the CDR3 DNA is kept; its 45 bases are in frame from base 1. In the germline V gene, CDR1 corresponds to MDHEN and CDR2 to SYDVKM. The clonotype comes from a man aged 18 to 30 in good health. Some clones in this sample may be carry-over from other donors' samples. Sequencing was performed on memory CD4+ T cells from PBMCs. The sample's cell subset or site, from its label and the paper: CD45RA-negative fraction. The rearrangement joined TRBV28 to TRBJ1-5; 7 central nucleotides agree with TRBD1. The bases are TGTGCCAGCACCCCCGACAGGGACCTCAATCAGCCCCAGCATTTT. It encodes CASTPDRDLNQPQHF.